The clone carrying this T cell receptor beta chain was counted between two and nine times. Its antigen is unknown. The CDR3 is 15 residues long. CDR1 is DFQATT and CDR2 is SNEGSKA in the germline V gene (reference sequence). V was shortened by 0 bases and J by 0 bases, with 10 bases between the two germline ends. After constant-region reverse-primer amplification, full-length variable regions underwent semi-nested PCR with Nested Universal Primer A. One entry per CDR3 protein results from TCRdb running MiXCR on the 5' RACE reads. The table has over 50,000 distinct CDR3 sequences, approximately 24% seen once; the top ten hold roughly 3%. General study points: Tumor memory CD4+ T cell TCR gene usage clustered with blood and lymph node memory CD4+ cells and lymph node naive CD4+ cells. The larger cohort examined one V-J beta rearrangement, not whole repertoires.

V usage is TRBV20-1 and J usage is TRBJ2-3, with D perhaps matching TRBD2 (6 bases). The material sequenced was tumor-infiltrating naive CD4+ T cells sorted from the breast tumor. Subset described: naive CD4+ T cells, CD4+CD45RA+CD25-. The receptor comes from a female donor with breast cancer. The CDR3 DNA reads as TGCAGTGCTAGAGATCGGAGGGCTAGCACAGATACGCAGTATTTT. Translated: CSARDRRASTDTQYF.